The 18 T cell receptor beta chains reported below all come from one sample, sequenced in a study of hypomethylating agent response in myelodysplastic syndrome. The assay was immunoSEQ multiplex PCR, and TCRdb's table has in-frame clones only and misses some. The sample carries about 4,500 clones, 81% recorded once. This specimen consisted of bone marrow, obtained before or after starting hypomethylating agent treatment for myelodysplastic syndrome (not recorded which). Receptors originate from a human donor with myelodysplastic syndrome.

The chain joins TRBV15 to TRBJ2-3; TRBD2 might be the D (5 bases). This CDR3 region has 15 residues. CDR1 and CDR2 (germline): LNHNV, YYDKDF (reference sequence). V lost 0 bases, J lost 4 bases, and 11 bases lay in between. CDR3: CATSRDPGSADTQYF. Here the CDR3 DNA reads TGTGCCACCAGCAGAGATCCGGGGAGCGCAGATACGCAGTATTTT.

The chain carries TRBV4-3 and TRBJ1-5; D unresolved. Germline loops: CDR1 LGHNA, CDR2 YSLEER. The CDR3 has 15 amino acids. Between the trimmed V and J ends, which lost 0 bases and 0 bases, there was a span of 6 bases. The CDR3 DNA reads TGCGCCAGCAGCCAAGATTGGGCTAGCAATCAGCCCCAGCATTTT. Translation gives CASSQDWASNQPQHF.

The chain uses TRBV9 and TRBJ1-5; D gene unclear. This CDR3 is built from 12 residues. V gave up 3 bases and J gave up 6 bases, with 7 bases separating them. In germline, CDR1 is SGDLS, CDR2 YYNGEE. The CDR3 reads CASSAGAQPQHF. The CDR3 DNA reads as TGTGCCAGCAGCGCCGGAGCTCAGCCCCAGCATTTT.

The chain employs TRBV5-1 and TRBJ2-2, with unresolved D. This CDR3 is 15 amino acids long. In germline, CDR1 is SGHRS, CDR2 YFSETQ. Deletions cut 2 bases from V and 4 bases from J, with 12 bases between. The DNA of the CDR3 is TGCGCCAGCAGCTTCGGCGCTAGGGCCACCGGGGAGCTGTTTTTT. It translates to CASSFGARATGELFF.

The V call is TRBV27, the J call TRBJ2-7; possibly TRBD2 for D (5 bases). Trimming shortened V by 11 bases and J by 2 bases, and 22 bases separated the two germline ends. CDR3 length: 15 amino acids. Germline values: CDR1 MNHEY, CDR2 SMNVEV (reference sequence). The CDR3 coding sequence is TGTGCCGAAAGGATTATGGGAACGGAGGCCTACGAGCAGTACTTC. Translating gives CAERIMGTEAYEQYF.

This chain joins TRBV29-1 and TRBJ2-3; 12 bases align to TRBD2. J was trimmed by 1 base and V by 7 bases; bases with no gene match: 6. Germline assignment: CDR1 SQVTM and CDR2 ANQGSEA. The CDR3 covers 15 residues. The CDR3 protein is CSASGLAGRTDTQYF. Written as DNA, the CDR3 is TGCAGCGCCTCGGGACTAGCGGGTCGCACAGATACGCAGTATTTT.

V usage is TRBV11-2 and J usage is TRBJ1-6, with a possible D match to TRBD1 (5 bases). Germline V gene lookup returns CDR1 SGHAT and CDR2 FQNNGV. There are 16 residues in the CDR3. The V end was cut by 2 bases, the J end by 3 bases, with 11 bases between. The CDR3 sequence is CASSLSGAGYNSPLHF. CDR3 coding DNA: TGTGCCAGCAGCTTAAGTGGGGCAGGCTATAATTCACCCCTCCACTTT.

V usage is TRBV28 and J usage is TRBJ1-6; D gene uncertain. Germline V gene lookup returns CDR1 MDHEN and CDR2 SYDVKM. Deletions cut 3 bases from V and 8 bases from J, with 11 bases between. The CDR3 totals 14 residues. The CDR3 spells CASSLPGSYSPLHF. The CDR3 DNA reads as TGTGCCAGCAGTTTGCCAGGTTCTTATTCACCCCTCCACTTT. Complete variable domain (other parts from reference TRBV28 and TRBJ1-6): DVKVTQSSRYLVKRTGEKVFLECVQDMDHENMFWYRQDPGLGLRLIYFSYDVKMKEKGDIPEGYSVSREKKERFSLILESASTNQTSMYLCASSLPGSYSPLHFGNGTRLTVT.

The genes are TRBV30 and TRBJ2-2, with 10 bases identical to TRBD1. The ends lost 3 bases at V and 4 bases at J; junction bases unmatched: 2. Germline-derived CDR1 and CDR2 are GTSNPN and SVGIG (reference sequence). This CDR3 comprises 14 residues. In DNA form, the CDR3 reads TGTGCCTGGAGGAGGACAGGGGGCACCGGGGAGCTGTTTTTT. It yields the protein CAWRRTGGTGELFF.

V usage is TRBV7-9 and J usage is TRBJ2-1; D is perhaps TRBD2 (6 bases). Germline V gene lookup returns CDR1 SEHNR and CDR2 FQNEAQ (reference sequence). Trimming pared 2 bases from V and 6 bases from J, leaving 8 bases between. The CDR3 is 13 residues long. CDR3 sequence: CASSLTSSNEQFF. DNA for the CDR3: TGTGCCAGCAGCTTAACTAGCTCCAATGAGCAGTTCTTC. The full variable domain, completed using reference TRBV7-9 and TRBJ2-1, is DTGVSQNPRHKITKRGQNVTFRCDPISEHNRLYWYRQTLGQGPEFLTYFQNEAQLEKSRLLSDRFSAERPKGSFSTLEIQRTEQGDSAMYLCASSLTSSNEQFFGPGTRLTVL.

This sequence joins TRBV10-3 and TRBJ2-2, with 7 positions matching TRBD1. The CDR3 is 14 amino acids. Germline CDR1 ENHRY, CDR2 SYGVKD. V lost 6 bases, J lost 6 bases, and 7 bases stayed unmatched. The CDR3 loop is CAISRDSVAGELFF. CDR3 sequence (DNA): TGTGCCATCAGCCGGGACAGTGTCGCCGGGGAGCTGTTTTTT.

Turning to this clone: Mismatch with germline at one junction end may stem from a read error. This chain connects TRBV5-3 to TRBJ2-7; D unresolved. TRBV5-3 is classed as an ORF, of uncertain function. This CDR3 has 11 amino acids. CDR3 in DNA: TGTGCCAGCAGCTTGGCCTACGAGCAGTACTTC. Its protein product is CASSLAYEQYF.

In this sample, this clone is medium-sized. The rearrangement uses TRBV7-2 and TRBJ1-1, with 8 nucleotides matching TRBD1. Germline assignment: CDR1 SGHTA and CDR2 FQGNSA. The CDR3 length is 14 residues. V was pared by 5 bases and J by 5 bases, with 7 bases of the junction left unmatched. The CDR3 region is CASSMDRARTEAFF. In DNA form, the CDR3 reads TGTGCCAGCAGCATGGACAGGGCTCGTACTGAAGCTTTCTTT.

The V call is TRBV6-5, the J call TRBJ2-1; D remains unclear. CDR3 length: 13 residues. V was cut by 6 bases and J by 7 bases, with 13 bases left in between. The germline V gene has CDR1 MNHEY and CDR2 SVGAGI. The CDR3 sequence is CASSLYRSNEQFF. The CDR3 DNA is TGTGCCAGCAGCCTCTATCGTTCGAATGAGCAGTTCTTC.

This clone is large by share. The chain couples TRBV6-5 to TRBJ2-7, with D perhaps matching TRBD2 (5 bases). Trimming removed 2 bases from V and 6 bases from J, with 8 bases in between. CDR1 MNHEY and CDR2 SVGAGI come from the germline V gene. The CDR3 totals 12 residues. This chain's CDR3 is CASSYVGGEQYF. CDR3 sequence (DNA): TGTGCCAGCAGTTACGTCGGAGGCGAGCAGTACTTC.

Note on this clone: A far larger clone is off by one base, so a read error is likely. The chain recombines TRBV4-3 with TRBJ2-7, with 7 bases lining up with TRBD1. The V gene's germline CDR1 is LGHNA and CDR2 YSLEER. CDR3 length equals 21 residues. The chain's CDR3 is CASSQDLHSGDSLFRNSPLHF. The CDR3 DNA reads TGCGCCAGCAGCCAAGATCTCCATTCCGGGGACAGCCTTTTTCGGAATTCACCCCTCCACTTC.

This clone appeared a single time. The V and J genes are TRBV4-1 and TRBJ2-1; 9 nucleotides line up with TRBD1. Per the germline V gene, CDR1 is MGHRA and CDR2 is YSYEKL. The ends lost 5 bases at V and 7 bases at J; junction bases unmatched: 15. The CDR3 loop spans 17 amino acids. Written as DNA, the CDR3 is TGCGCCAGCAGCGAAACGGAGTACGTCGACAGGGGGAATGAGCAGTTCTTC. Translating it yields CASSETEYVDRGNEQFF.

This chain uses TRBV7-2 with TRBJ2-7; D unclear. Germline assignment: CDR1 SGHTA and CDR2 FQGNSA. V was trimmed by 4 bases and J by 7 bases, leaving 11 bases between them. This CDR3 is 12 amino acids long. This chain's CDR3 is CASSSGSWEQYF. The CDR3, as DNA: TGTGCCAGCAGCTCAGGCTCGTGGGAGCAGTACTTC.